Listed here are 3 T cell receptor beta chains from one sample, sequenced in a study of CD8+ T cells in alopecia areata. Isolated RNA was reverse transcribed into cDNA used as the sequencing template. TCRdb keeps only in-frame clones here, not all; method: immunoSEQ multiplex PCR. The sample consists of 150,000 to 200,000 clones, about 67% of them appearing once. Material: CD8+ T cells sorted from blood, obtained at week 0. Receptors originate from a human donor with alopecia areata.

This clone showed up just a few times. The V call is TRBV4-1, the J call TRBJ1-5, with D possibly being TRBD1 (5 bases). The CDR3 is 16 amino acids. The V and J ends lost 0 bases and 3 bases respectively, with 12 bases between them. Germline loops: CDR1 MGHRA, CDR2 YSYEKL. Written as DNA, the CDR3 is TGCGCCAGCAGCCAAGAATTGCCCGGGGCCAATCAGCCCCAGCATTTT. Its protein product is CASSQELPGANQPQHF.

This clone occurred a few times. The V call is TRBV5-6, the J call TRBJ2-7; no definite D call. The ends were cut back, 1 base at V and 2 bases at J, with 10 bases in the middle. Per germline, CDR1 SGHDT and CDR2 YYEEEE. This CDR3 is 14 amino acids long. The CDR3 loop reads CASSLTGSTYEQYF. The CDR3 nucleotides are TGTGCCAGCAGCTTGACCGGATCTACCTACGAGCAGTACTTC.

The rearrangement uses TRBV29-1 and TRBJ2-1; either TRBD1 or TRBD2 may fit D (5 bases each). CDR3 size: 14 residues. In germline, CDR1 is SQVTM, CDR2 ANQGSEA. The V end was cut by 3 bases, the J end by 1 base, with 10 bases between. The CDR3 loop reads CSVDGTASYNEQFF. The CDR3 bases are TGCAGCGTTGACGGGACCGCGTCCTACAATGAGCAGTTCTTC.